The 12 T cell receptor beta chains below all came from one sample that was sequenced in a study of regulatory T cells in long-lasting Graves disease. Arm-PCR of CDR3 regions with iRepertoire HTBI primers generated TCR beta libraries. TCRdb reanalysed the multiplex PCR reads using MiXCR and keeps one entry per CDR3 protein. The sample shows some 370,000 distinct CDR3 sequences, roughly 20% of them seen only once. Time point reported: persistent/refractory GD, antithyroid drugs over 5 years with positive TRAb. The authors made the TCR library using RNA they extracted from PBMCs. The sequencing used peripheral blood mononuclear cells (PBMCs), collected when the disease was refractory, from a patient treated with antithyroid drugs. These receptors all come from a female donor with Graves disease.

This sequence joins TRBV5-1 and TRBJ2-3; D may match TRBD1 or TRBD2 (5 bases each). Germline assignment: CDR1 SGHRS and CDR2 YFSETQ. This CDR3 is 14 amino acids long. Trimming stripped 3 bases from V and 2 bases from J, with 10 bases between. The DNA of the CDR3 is TGCGCCAGCAGCTCCGGGACGTTCACAGATACGCAGTATTTT. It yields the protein CASSSGTFTDTQYF. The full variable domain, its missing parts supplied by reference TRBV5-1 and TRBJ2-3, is KAGVTQTPRYLIKTRGQQVTLSCSPISGHRSVSWYQQTPGQGLQFLFEYFSETQRNKGNFPGRFSGRQFSNSRSEMNVSTLELGDSALYLCASSSGTFTDTQYFGPGTRLTVL.

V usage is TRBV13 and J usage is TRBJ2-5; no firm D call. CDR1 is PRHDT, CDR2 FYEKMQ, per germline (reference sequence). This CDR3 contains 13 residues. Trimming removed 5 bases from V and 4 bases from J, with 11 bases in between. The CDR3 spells CASSASASETQYF. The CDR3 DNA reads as TGTGCCAGCAGCGCCTCGGCATCAGAGACCCAGTACTTC.

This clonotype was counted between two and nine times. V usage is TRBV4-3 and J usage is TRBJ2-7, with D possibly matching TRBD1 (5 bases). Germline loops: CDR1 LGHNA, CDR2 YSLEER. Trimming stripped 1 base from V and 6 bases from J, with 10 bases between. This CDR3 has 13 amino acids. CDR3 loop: CASSQGRTSEQYF. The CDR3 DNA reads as TGCGCCAGCAGCCAAGGACGGACAAGCGAGCAGTACTTC.

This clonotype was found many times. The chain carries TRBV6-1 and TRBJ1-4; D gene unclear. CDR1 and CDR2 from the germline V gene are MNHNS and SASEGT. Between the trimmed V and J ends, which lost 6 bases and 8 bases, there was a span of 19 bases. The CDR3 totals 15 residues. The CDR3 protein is CASSPPGSWSEKLFF. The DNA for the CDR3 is TGTGCCAGCAGCCCACCGGGTTCTTGGAGCGAAAAACTGTTTTTT.

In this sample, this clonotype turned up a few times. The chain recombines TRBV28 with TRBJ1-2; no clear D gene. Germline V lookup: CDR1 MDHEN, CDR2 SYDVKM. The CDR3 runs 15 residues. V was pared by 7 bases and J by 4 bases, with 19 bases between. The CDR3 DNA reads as TGTGCCAGCAATAATGGTCAGGCAGAGATCTATGGCTACACCTTC. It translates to CASNNGQAEIYGYTF.

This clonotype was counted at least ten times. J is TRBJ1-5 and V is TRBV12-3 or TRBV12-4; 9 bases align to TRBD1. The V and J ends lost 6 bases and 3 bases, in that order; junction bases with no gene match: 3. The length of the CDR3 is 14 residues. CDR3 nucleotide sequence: TGTGCCAGCAGAGGGACAGGGAACAATCAGCCCCAGCATTTT. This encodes CASRGTGNNQPQHF.

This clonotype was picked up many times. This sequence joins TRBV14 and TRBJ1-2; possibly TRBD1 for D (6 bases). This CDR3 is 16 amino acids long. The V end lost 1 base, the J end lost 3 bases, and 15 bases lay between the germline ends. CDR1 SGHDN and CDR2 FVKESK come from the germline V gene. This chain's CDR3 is CASSQAGIQGYYGYTF. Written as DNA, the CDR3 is TGTGCCAGCAGCCAAGCGGGGATACAGGGATACTATGGCTACACCTTC.

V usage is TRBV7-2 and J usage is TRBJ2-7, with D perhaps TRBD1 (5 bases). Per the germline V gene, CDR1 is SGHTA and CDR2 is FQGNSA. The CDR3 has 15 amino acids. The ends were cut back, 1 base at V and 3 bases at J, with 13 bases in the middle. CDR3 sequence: CASSLEGASLYEQYF. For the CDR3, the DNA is TGTGCCAGCAGCTTAGAAGGGGCGTCCCTCTACGAGCAGTACTTC.

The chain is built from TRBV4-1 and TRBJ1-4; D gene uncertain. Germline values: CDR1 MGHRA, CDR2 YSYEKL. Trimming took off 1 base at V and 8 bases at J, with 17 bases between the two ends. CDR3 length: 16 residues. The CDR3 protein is CASSQAAFAKREKLFF. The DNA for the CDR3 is TGCGCCAGCAGCCAAGCGGCGTTTGCCAAGAGGGAAAAACTGTTTTTT.

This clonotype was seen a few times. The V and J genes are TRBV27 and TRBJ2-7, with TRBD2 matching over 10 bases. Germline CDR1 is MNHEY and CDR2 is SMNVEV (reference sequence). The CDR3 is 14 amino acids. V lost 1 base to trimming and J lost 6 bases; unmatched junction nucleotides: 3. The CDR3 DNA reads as TGTGCCAGCAGTTTATTAGCGGGAGGCCTCGAGCAGTACTTC. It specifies CASSLLAGGLEQYF.

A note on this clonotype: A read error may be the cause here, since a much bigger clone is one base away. In DNA form, the CDR3 reads TGTGCCAGCAGCTTAGAATTAGGAGGCTCGGATGGCCAGCATTTT. Its protein is CASSLELGGSDGQHF. The chain recombines TRBV7-2 with TRBJ1-5; D uncertain. CDR1 and CDR2 from the germline V gene are SGHTA and FQGNSA. This CDR3 comprises 15 residues. The germline V and J ends were trimmed by 1 base and 12 bases, with 19 bases remaining between them.

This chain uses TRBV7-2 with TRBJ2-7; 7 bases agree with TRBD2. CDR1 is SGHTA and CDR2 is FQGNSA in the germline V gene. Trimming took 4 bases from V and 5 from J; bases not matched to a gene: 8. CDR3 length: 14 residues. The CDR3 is CASSSISGINEQYF. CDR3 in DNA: TGTGCCAGCAGCTCAATAAGCGGGATTAACGAGCAGTACTTC.